This T cell receptor beta chain was observed in a study of T cell responses to AZD1222 COVID-19 vaccine. General study findings and limits: Recipients of AZD1222 seropositive at baseline numbered only six or seven.

Worth noting for this clone: Its antigen is unknown.

Profiling relied on immunoSEQ multiplex PCR, and the TCRdb table lists in-frame clones only, not all of them. The sample yields tens of thousands of clones, over 75% seen once. Sequencing used peripheral blood, obtained 28 days after the second AZD1222 dose. This TCR was recovered from an adult who received the AZD1222 COVID-19 vaccine.

The CDR3 reads CASGLGPRTGELFF. The CDR3 nucleotides read TGTGCTAGTGGTTTGGGACCCCGAACCGGGGAGCTGTTTTTT. This chain connects TRBV12-5 to TRBJ2-2; D is uncertain. This CDR3 is built from 14 residues. Germline CDR1 reads LGHNT; CDR2 reads FRNRAP. V gave up 1 base and J gave up 5 bases, with 8 bases separating them.